The 32 T cell receptor beta chains below all came from one sample that was sequenced in a study of blood T cell repertoires in COVID-19. Clones were sequenced by immunoSEQ multiplex PCR, and TCRdb holds only the in-frame ones, with some missing. The data show 120,000 to 150,000 clones, with 75% to 85% seen just once and 7.2% held by the top ten. Sequenced material: peripheral blood. All receptors derive from a woman in her fifties or sixties in a cohort sampled during active or convalescent COVID-19.

This clone was detected a few times. The rearrangement links TRBV20-1 to TRBJ2-3, with 9 bases identical to TRBD1. With 3 bases clipped from V and 5 bases from J, the junction kept 6 bases outside the gene matches. The germline V gene encodes CDR1 DFQATT and CDR2 SNEGSKA (reference sequence). The CDR3 has 14 amino acids. This CDR3 is CSASRQGGEDTQYF. The CDR3 nucleotides are TGCAGTGCTAGTAGACAGGGGGGGGAAGATACGCAGTATTTT.

The V and J genes are TRBV7-9 and TRBJ1-5; D is unclear. Germline V gene sequence: CDR1 SEHNR, CDR2 FQNEAQ (reference sequence). V lost 2 bases and J 3 bases, leaving 11 bases between the germline ends. The CDR3 length is 15 residues. CDR3 in amino acids: CASSLSEGYNQPQHF. The CDR3 nucleotides are TGTGCCAGCAGCTTAAGTGAGGGATACAATCAGCCCCAGCATTTT.

V is TRBV29-1 and J is TRBJ1-2; D uncertain. The CDR3 is made up of 13 amino acids. V was clipped by 1 base and J by 6 bases, with 12 bases between them. CDR1 and CDR2 from the germline V gene are SQVTM and ANQGSEA. The CDR3 loop is CSVEGGGLDGYTF. CDR3 nucleotide sequence: TGCAGCGTTGAAGGCGGAGGACTGGATGGCTACACCTTC.

The chain combines TRBV20-1 with TRBJ1-2; D is uncertain. Trimming shortened V by 3 bases and J by 8 bases, and 10 bases separated the two germline ends. The germline CDR1 and CDR2 sequences are DFQATT and SNEGSKA (reference sequence). This CDR3 has 11 residues. CDR3 DNA: TGCAGTGCTAGTGGGCCTTACGGCTACACCTTC. Translated, it gives CSASGPYGYTF.

This clone is termed medium-sized. The chain combines TRBV4-1 with TRBJ2-7; 7 positions match TRBD1. The germline CDR1 and CDR2 sequences are MGHRA and YSYEKL. This CDR3 spans 14 amino acids. J gave up 5 bases and V 2 bases, and 6 bases lay outside the gene matches. The CDR3 loop reads CASSQTDRDDEQYF. In nucleotides, the CDR3 is TGCGCCAGCAGCCAAACCGACAGGGATGACGAGCAGTACTTC.

The chain uses TRBV12-5 and TRBJ2-3; D not resolved. Per germline, CDR1 LGHNT and CDR2 FRNRAP. The germline V and J ends were trimmed by 5 bases and 4 bases, with 7 bases remaining between them. The CDR3 has 12 residues. The CDR3 sequence: CASGPVADTQYF. DNA for the CDR3: TGTGCTAGTGGTCCCGTAGCAGATACGCAGTATTTT.

This clone was counted a single time. The V gene is TRBV7-3, the J gene TRBJ2-5, with TRBD2 as a possible D gene (5 bases). CDR3 size: 14 residues. Trimming pared 2 bases from V and 7 bases from J, leaving 14 bases between. Per germline, CDR1 SGHTA and CDR2 FQGTGA. CDR3 in DNA: TGTGCCAGCAGCTTACAGGACTTTAGTGGGACCCAGTACTTC. Its protein is CASSLQDFSGTQYF.

The V gene is TRBV2, the J gene TRBJ1-4; TRBD1 matches at 10 bases. The CDR3 runs to 15 residues. V gave up 7 bases and J gave up 7 bases; unmatched junction bases: 9. Germline values: CDR1 SNHLY, CDR2 FYNNEI. Written as DNA, the CDR3 is TGTGCCAGCATGGGAGTCGGGACAGGGGCTGAAAAACTGTTTTTT. The encoded protein is CASMGVGTGAEKLFF.

This sequence joins TRBV12-3 or TRBV12-4 and TRBJ2-1, with D perhaps matching TRBD2 (5 bases). CDR3 length: 11 residues. V was trimmed by 3 bases and J by 8 bases, leaving 5 bases between them. CDR3 amino acids: CASSLRDEQFF. CDR3 DNA: TGTGCCAGCAGTTTGAGGGATGAGCAGTTCTTC.

The V call is TRBV6-5, the J call TRBJ1-1; TRBD1 is a possible D gene (5 bases). V shed 11 bases and J shed 4 bases, with 14 bases lying between them. This CDR3 region has 12 residues. Looked up from germline, CDR1 is MNHEY and CDR2 is SVGAGI. CDR3 coding DNA: TGTGCCGCCTGGCAGGGAGGCACTGAAGCTTTCTTT. Translating gives CAAWQGGTEAFF.

The chain uses TRBV15 and TRBJ1-5, with a tentative D call TRBD1 (5 bases). V was clipped by 3 bases and J by 2 bases, with 11 bases between them. This CDR3 has 15 residues. The germline V gene encodes CDR1 LNHNV and CDR2 YYDKDF (reference sequence). The CDR3 DNA follows: TGTGCCACCAGCAGGGACCAGGGCGGCAATCAGCCCCAGCATTTT. Translated, it gives CATSRDQGGNQPQHF.

V usage is TRBV6-2 or TRBV6-3 and J usage is TRBJ2-3; D is possibly TRBD2 (6 bases). V was trimmed by 0 bases and J by 1 base, leaving 14 bases between them. CDR3 length equals 17 residues. Germline V gives CDR1 MNHEY, CDR2 SVGEGT. CDR3 sequence (DNA): TGTGCCAGCAGTTACTCGCGGAGGGGAGCACGCACAGATACGCAGTATTTT. It is translated as CASSYSRRGARTDTQYF.

As to this clone: The sample carries other DNA sequences with the same CDR3. The rearrangement links TRBV7-3 to TRBJ2-5; 8 nucleotides match TRBD2. This CDR3 comprises 16 residues. The germline V gene has CDR1 SGHTA and CDR2 FQGTGA. Trimming removed 1 base from V and 1 base from J; junction bases left unmatched: 5. CDR3 region: CASSLMAGGSQETQYF. CDR3 DNA: TGTGCCAGCAGCTTAATGGCGGGGGGAAGCCAAGAGACCCAGTACTTC.

The chain uses TRBV12-3 or TRBV12-4 and TRBJ1-2, with 7 positions matching TRBD1. V shed 6 bases and J 6 bases; nucleotides not matched to a gene: 4. This CDR3 contains 12 residues. The CDR3 sequence is CASSQGVDGYTF. DNA for the CDR3: TGTGCCAGCAGCCAGGGGGTTGATGGCTACACCTTC.

This clone was found a few times. The chain employs TRBV2 and TRBJ1-5; possible D gene TRBD1, 5 bases. Germline V gene sequence: CDR1 SNHLY, CDR2 FYNNEI. V lost 7 bases, J lost 5 bases, and 15 bases lay in between. The CDR3 is made up of 14 amino acids. As DNA, the CDR3 is TGTGCCAGCACGGGTGGGGCAGTCGATCAGCCCCAGCATTTT. Its protein product is CASTGGAVDQPQHF.

This clone has a single count. The gene calls are TRBV30 and TRBJ1-1, with TRBD1 matching 7 bases. V lost 2 bases to trimming and J lost 5 bases; unmatched junction nucleotides: 8. CDR3 length: 14 residues. Germline CDR1 reads GTSNPN; CDR2 reads SVGIG (reference sequence). CDR3 bases: TGTGCCTGGAGTTTGACGACAGGGAGGACTGAAGCTTTCTTT. The encoded protein is CAWSLTTGRTEAFF.

V is TRBV19 and J is TRBJ1-2; D is ambiguous. The ends were cut back, 7 bases at V and 3 bases at J, with 12 bases in the middle. This CDR3 is built from 13 residues. Germline CDR1 and CDR2: LNHDA and SQIVND (reference sequence). The CDR3 sequence is CASKVLADYGYTF. In DNA form, the CDR3 reads TGTGCCAGTAAGGTCTTAGCCGACTATGGCTACACCTTC. Full variable domain (missing parts from reference TRBV19 and TRBJ1-2): DGGITQSPKYLFRKEGQNVTLSCEQNLNHDAMYWYRQDPGQGLRLIYYSQIVNDFQKGDIAEGYSVSREKKESFPLTVTSAQKNPTAFYLCASKVLADYGYTFGSGTRLTVV.

The V call is TRBV18, the J call TRBJ2-7; 7 bases are shared with TRBD1. This CDR3 is built from 16 residues. Trimming at V came to 4 bases and at J to 2 bases, leaving 11 bases not matched to a gene. The germline gives CDR1 KGHSH, CDR2 LQKENI. The DNA of the CDR3 is TGTGCCAGCTCACTTACCCCACGGGACAGCCCCTACGAGCAGTACTTC. It codes for CASSLTPRDSPYEQYF.

The sample holds a few counts of this clone. The chain uses TRBV7-2 and TRBJ1-1; 7 nucleotides line up with TRBD1. The CDR3 has 15 residues. CDR1 SGHTA and CDR2 FQGNSA come from the germline V gene. J lost 1 base, V lost 0 bases, and 2 bases had no gene match. CDR3 DNA sequence: TGTGCCAGCAGCTTAGCGGGACAGCAGAACACTGAAGCTTTCTTT. Protein product: CASSLAGQQNTEAFF.

V usage is TRBV6-5 and J usage is TRBJ2-2; 11 positions agree with TRBD2. There are 15 residues in the CDR3. With V trimmed by 2 bases and J by 9 bases, 5 bases remained unmatched. Germline V lookup: CDR1 MNHEY, CDR2 SVGAGI. CDR3 sequence: CASSYASGGNRELFF. The CDR3 nucleotides are TGTGCCAGCAGTTACGCTAGCGGGGGGAACCGGGAGCTGTTTTTT.

The rearrangement links TRBV7-8 to TRBJ2-1; TRBD1 agrees at 9 bases. The germline V gene has CDR1 SGHVS and CDR2 FQNEAQ. The trim removed 5 bases at V and 4 bases at J, leaving 15 bases unmatched. This CDR3 region has 18 residues. CDR3 region: CASSPRPTRDRAYNEQFF. In DNA, the CDR3 is TGTGCCAGCAGCCCACGTCCGACCCGGGACAGGGCATACAATGAGCAGTTCTTC.

This clone occurred once. V gene TRBV25-1 combines with J gene TRBJ1-5; a possible D gene is TRBD1 (5 bases). The germline gives CDR1 MGHDK, CDR2 SYGVNS. The V and J ends lost 3 bases and 0 bases respectively, with 9 bases between them. This CDR3 contains 15 residues. DNA for the CDR3: TGTGCCAGCAGTGAGGGGCAGGGTAGCAATCAGCCCCAGCATTTT. Protein: CASSEGQGSNQPQHF.

The gene calls are TRBV4-1 and TRBJ2-7, with 8 nucleotides matching TRBD1. The CDR3 has 15 amino acids. V dropped 4 bases and J dropped 0; count of bases not matched to a gene: 5. CDR1 and CDR2 from the germline V gene are MGHRA and YSYEKL. In DNA form, the CDR3 reads TGCGCCAGCAGCCTGGGACAGGCAAGCTCCTACGAGCAGTACTTC. It specifies CASSLGQASSYEQYF.

The rearrangement uses TRBV18 and TRBJ2-2; 11 bases agree with TRBD1. Trimming removed 3 bases from V and 4 bases from J; junction bases left unmatched: 7. The germline CDR1 and CDR2 sequences are KGHSH and LQKENI. The CDR3 contains 17 residues. DNA of the CDR3: TGTGCCAGCTCACCCCTAGGACAGGGGGCTGGCACCGGGGAGCTGTTTTTT. It encodes CASSPLGQGAGTGELFF.

The sample holds a few counts of this clone. The genes are TRBV4-3 and TRBJ2-1; no clear D gene. V was trimmed by 0 bases and J by 6 bases, leaving 6 bases between them. The germline gives CDR1 LGHNA, CDR2 YSLEER. CDR3 size: 13 residues. The CDR3 spells CASSQEQSNEQFF. The CDR3 DNA follows: TGCGCCAGCAGCCAAGAACAGTCCAATGAGCAGTTCTTC.

The V and J genes are TRBV6-5 and TRBJ2-5, with D possibly TRBD2 on 7 matching bases. V lost 0 bases and J 5 bases, leaving 13 bases between the germline ends. CDR1 MNHEY and CDR2 SVGAGI come from the germline V gene. The CDR3 runs to 15 residues. Here the CDR3 DNA reads TGTGCCAGCAGTTACTCGACGGGGGGCTGGGAGACCCAGTACTTC. This encodes CASSYSTGGWETQYF.

This chain joins TRBV13 and TRBJ2-3; 11 bases map to TRBD2. J was trimmed by 6 bases and V by 5 bases; bases with no gene match: 7. The germline gives CDR1 PRHDT, CDR2 FYEKMQ (reference sequence). The CDR3 covers 15 residues. The CDR3 DNA reads TGTGCCAGCAGCGGCAGACTAGCGGGGTTGGATACGCAGTATTTT. It encodes CASSGRLAGLDTQYF.

There are a few counts of this clone. The DNA for the CDR3 is TGCAGCGTTGAACCTCAGATGAACACTGAAGCTTTCTTT. The encoded protein is CSVEPQMNTEAFF. The V call is TRBV29-1, the J call TRBJ1-1; no definite D call. Germline loops: CDR1 SQVTM, CDR2 ANQGSEA. Deletions cut 2 bases from V and 0 bases from J, with 7 bases between. The CDR3 has 13 residues.

The chain employs TRBV7-9 and TRBJ2-3; a weak D match, TRBD1 (5 bases). The germline V gene has CDR1 SEHNR and CDR2 FQNEAQ (reference sequence). The V and J ends lost 3 bases and 0 bases respectively, with 13 bases between them. The CDR3 length is 16 residues. The CDR3 is CASSFPGQKSTDTQYF. CDR3 coding DNA: TGTGCCAGCAGCTTTCCAGGGCAGAAGAGCACAGATACGCAGTATTTT.

This clone was counted between two and nine times. This chain joins TRBV2 and TRBJ1-1, with unresolved D. The V and J ends lost 5 bases and 3 bases respectively, with 13 bases between them. CDR1 SNHLY and CDR2 FYNNEI come from the germline V gene. CDR3 length: 14 residues. The DNA for the CDR3 is TGTGCCAGCAGTTGGCGGGAGAGGGACACTGAAGCTTTCTTT. Protein sequence: CASSWRERDTEAFF.

V and J are TRBV7-2 and TRBJ2-1, with a weak D call TRBD2 (7 bases). The CDR3 totals 16 residues. Germline CDR1 SGHTA, CDR2 FQGNSA. V was clipped by 0 bases and J by 0 bases, with 9 bases between them. The CDR3 reads CASSLAAGASYNEQFF. The CDR3 coding sequence is TGTGCCAGCAGCTTAGCGGCGGGGGCCTCCTACAATGAGCAGTTCTTC.

This chain joins TRBV20-1 and TRBJ2-1; TRBD2 matches 9 bases. Germline CDR1 and CDR2: DFQATT and SNEGSKA (reference sequence). The CDR3 extends over 15 amino acids. V lost 3 bases, J lost 6 bases, and 9 bases stayed unmatched. The DNA of the CDR3 is TGCAGTGCTAGTCCGGTGGCGGGGGGGCCCAATGAGCAGTTCTTC. This gives the protein CSASPVAGGPNEQFF.